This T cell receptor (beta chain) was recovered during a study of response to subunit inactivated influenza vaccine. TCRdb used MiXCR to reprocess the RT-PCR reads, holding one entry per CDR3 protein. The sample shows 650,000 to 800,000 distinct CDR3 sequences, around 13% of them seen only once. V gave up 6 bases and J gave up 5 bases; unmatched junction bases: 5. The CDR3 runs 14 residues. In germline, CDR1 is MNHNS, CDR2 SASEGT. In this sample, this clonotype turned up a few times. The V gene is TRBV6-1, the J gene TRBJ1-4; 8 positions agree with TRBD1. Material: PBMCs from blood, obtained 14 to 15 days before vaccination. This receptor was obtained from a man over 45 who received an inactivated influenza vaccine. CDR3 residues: CASRTGTGNEKLFF. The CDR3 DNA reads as TGTGCCAGCAGAACCGGGACAGGAAATGAAAAACTGTTTTTT.